This TCR beta chain was sequenced in a study of immune characterization of retroperitoneal liposarcoma. TCRdb processed the PCR reads anew with MiXCR; each CDR3 protein has one entry. The data hold about 10,000 distinct CDR3 sequences, with 25% to 35% observed a single time. This receptor was obtained from a female donor with retroperitoneal liposarcoma. Source material: tumor tissue.

As DNA, the CDR3 is TGTGCCAGCAGTGAAGGGACAGGGGGCTACAATGAGCAGTACTTC. Translated, it gives CASSEGTGGYNEQYF. This rearrangement joins TRBV6-1 to TRBJ2-7; 11 nucleotides align to TRBD1. The J segment lost 7 bases and the V segment lost 1 base, leaving 6 bases of the junction unmatched. CDR1 is MNHNS and CDR2 is SASEGT in the germline V gene. The CDR3 has 15 residues.